These T cell receptor beta chains were read from a single sample in a study of regulatory T cells in long-lasting Graves disease. TCRdb re-called the multiplex PCR reads with MiXCR, one entry per CDR3 protein. The sample has some 600,000 distinct CDR3 sequences; 15% to 20% are singletons. These same records also appear under a second study, on T cells in Graves' hyperthyroidism and ophthalmopathy.

Sample: peripheral blood mononuclear cells (PBMCs), taken at new diagnosis, from a patient treated with antithyroid drugs. These receptors were collected from a man aged 18-30 years with Graves disease. Each CDR3 is given with its conserved first and last residue. The D gene is left open where the match is weak. Expanded clones are given a class, and other clones once, few, many or no size at all.

>few|TRBV5-1|NA|TRBJ2-7
TGCGCCAGCAGCTTGTCCCGGGACTGGCAGGCAACCGGGCAGTACTTC
CASSLSRDWQATGQYF
>few|TRBV6-2/TRBV6-3|TRBD1|TRBJ2-7
TGTGCCACGACGTCGGGACAGTCCTACGAGCAGTACTTC
CATTSGQSYEQYF
>NA|TRBV12-3/TRBV12-4|NA|TRBJ1-4
TGTGCCAGCAGTTTAGCGGTAGGGGCTTCCAGGGAAAAACTGTTTTTT
CASSLAVGASREKLFF
>NA|TRBV4-1|TRBD1|TRBJ1-1
TGCGCCAGCAGCCACAGGGGGTCTGAAGCTTTCTTT
CASSHRGSEAFF
>many|TRBV12-5|TRBD2|TRBJ2-5
TGTGCTAGTGCCCCCAGCGGGAGCCTGCAAGAGACCCAGTACTTC
CASAPSGSLQETQYF
>NA|TRBV6-1|NA|TRBJ1-6
TGTGCCAGCAGTGAAGAGGGCAGGGATATTTCACCCCTCCACTTT
CASSEEGRDISPLHF
>once|TRBV20-1|NA|TRBJ1-2
TGCAGTGCTAGAGATGCGACCCTTAACTATGGCTACACCTTC
CSARDATLNYGYTF
>many|TRBV28|NA|TRBJ2-7
TGTGCCAGCAGTTTATCCGCCGAGCAGTACTTC
CASSLSAEQYF
>few|TRBV6-1|TRBD2|TRBJ2-7
TGTGCCAGCAGGAGCGGGAGTCGCGAGCAGTACTTC
CASRSGSREQYF
>many|TRBV20-1|NA|TRBJ1-5
TGCAGTGCCCGCCGGGTGGGGATTTACAATCAGCCCCAGCATTTT
CSARRVGIYNQPQHF
>many|TRBV7-9|NA|TRBJ1-2
TGTGCCAGCAGCCCAACCGGGTCGGCGGGCTATGGCTACACCTTC
CASSPTGSAGYGYTF
>many|TRBV12-3/TRBV12-4|NA|TRBJ1-1
TGTGCCAGCAGTGCTTACACTGAAGCTTTCTTT
CASSAYTEAFF
>few|TRBV15|TRBD2|TRBJ2-1
TGTGCCACCAGCAGAGGTAGCGGGAGGGCAAGCAATGAGCAGTTCTTC
CATSRGSGRASNEQFF
>NA|TRBV18|NA|TRBJ2-2
TGTGCCAGCTCACCGACCTCCCGTGACACCGGGGAGCTGTTTTTT
CASSPTSRDTGELFF
>many|TRBV6-5|TRBD1|TRBJ2-3
TGTGCCAGCAGTTTACGAGGACAGGGCGGGGATACGCAGTATTTT
CASSLRGQGGDTQYF
>many|TRBV28|TRBD1|TRBJ1-5
TGTGCCAGCAGTCCGACAGGGATTAGCAATCAGCCCCAGCATTTT
CASSPTGISNQPQHF
>few|TRBV29-1|NA|TRBJ1-1
TGCAGCGTTCTGGACACTGAAGCTTTCTTT
CSVLDTEAFF
>many|TRBV24-1|TRBD2|TRBJ2-1
TGTGCCACCAGTGATTTGAGGCTAGCGGGAGGGCCCAACAATGAGCAGTTCTTC
CATSDLRLAGGPNNEQFF
>few|TRBV19|TRBD2|TRBJ2-3
TGTGCCAGTAGCTTGAAGCGGGAGTCAGCCACAGATACGCAGTATTTT
CASSLKRESATDTQYF
>few|TRBV6-1|TRBD1|TRBJ1-4
TGTGCCAGCGGGACAGGCAATGAAAAACTGTTTTTT
CASGTGNEKLFF
>many|TRBV2|TRBD2|TRBJ2-7
TGTGCCAGCAGTCCACCGGGACTAGCCGTGGGCTACGAGCAGTACTTC
CASSPPGLAVGYEQYF
>many|TRBV7-2|NA|TRBJ2-1
TGTGCCAGCAACCCGGGAGGCCTCCGAGGGGGTATCGAGCAGTTCTTC
CASNPGGLRGGIEQFF
>many|TRBV6-5|TRBD1|TRBJ2-7
TGTGCCAGCAGTTACTCTGCAGGCAGGGGGCACGAGCAGTACTTC
CASSYSAGRGHEQYF
>NA|TRBV20-1|NA|TRBJ1-5
TGCAGTGCTAGCGCGGGGGCCCTTAATCAGCCCCAGCATTTT
CSASAGALNQPQHF
>many|TRBV3-1|NA|TRBJ2-4
TGTGCCAGCAGCCATCGAAAAAACATTCAGTACTTC
CASSHRKNIQYF
>NA|TRBV27|TRBD1|TRBJ2-3
TGTGCCAGCAGTTTGAGGGGGCAAAGGGATACGCAGTATTTT
CASSLRGQRDTQYF
>many|TRBV6-2/TRBV6-3|NA|TRBJ2-7
TGTGCCAGCAGTTGGGACTACAGGGACGAGCAGTACTTC
CASSWDYRDEQYF
>NA|TRBV4-1|TRBD1|TRBJ2-7
TGCGCCAGCAGCCAACCGGGACAGGGATGGGACGAGCAGTACTTC
CASSQPGQGWDEQYF
>few|TRBV11-2|NA|TRBJ2-5
TGTGCCAGCAGCTTTGAAAAGATAATACCACAAGAGACCCAGTACTTC
CASSFEKIIPQETQYF
>few|TRBV18|NA|TRBJ2-1
TGTGCCAGCTCACCAGTAGGTTCCTCCTACAATGAGCAGTTCTTC
CASSPVGSSYNEQFF
>many|TRBV7-3|TRBD1|TRBJ2-1
TGTGCCAGCAGCTCGACAGGGAATGAGCAGTTCTTC
CASSSTGNEQFF
>few|TRBV12-3/TRBV12-4|NA|TRBJ1-1
TGTGCCAGCAGTTTTTCGGGACAGAACACTGAAGCTTTCTTT
CASSFSGQNTEAFF
>many|TRBV7-9|TRBD1|TRBJ2-7
TGTGCCAGCGTCGACCGGGACAGGGGGCGTGAGCAGTACTTC
CASVDRDRGREQYF
>few|TRBV29-1|NA|TRBJ2-7
TGCAGCGTCACCAAAATGGGGACGGATGTTTCCTACGAGCAGTACTTC
CSVTKMGTDVSYEQYF
>many|TRBV2|NA|TRBJ2-3
TGTGCCAGCAGTGGGCAGGGCGGAGGTGGAGATACGCAGTATTTT
CASSGQGGGGDTQYF
>many|TRBV20-1|NA|TRBJ2-3
TGCAGTGCTACTCGCTTCGGGACACTCACGCAGTATTTT
CSATRFGTLTQYF
>many|TRBV20-1|TRBD1|TRBJ1-5
TGCAGTGCTAGAGATAGAAGGGGACAGGTCCTTTCTCACGGGGGCAATCAGCCCCAGCATTTT
CSARDRRGQVLSHGGNQPQHF
>NA|TRBV5-5|NA|TRBJ2-2
TGTGCCAGCAGCTCCAGACAGAACACCGGGGAGCTGTTTTTT
CASSSRQNTGELFF
>NA|TRBV20-1|NA|TRBJ2-7
TGCAGTGCTAGAGTGGCCCAGGACGAGTACGAGCAGTACTTC
CSARVAQDEYEQYF
>few|TRBV29-1|NA|TRBJ1-2
TGCAGCGTTGACGGGAACAACTATGGCTACACCTTC
CSVDGNNYGYTF
>many|TRBV6-9|NA|TRBJ2-5
TGTGCCAGCAGTTACATTGAGACCCAGTACTTC
CASSYIETQYF
>many|TRBV7-8|NA|TRBJ2-5
TGTGCCAGCAGCCCCCGCGACTGGACGCAAGAGACCCAGTACTTC
CASSPRDWTQETQYF
>many|TRBV28|TRBD1|TRBJ1-5
TGTGCCAGCAGCCGGACAGGGAACAATCAGCCCCAGCATTTT
CASSRTGNNQPQHF
>NA|TRBV2|NA|TRBJ2-6
TGTGCCAGCATGAGGGAAAGTGGGGCCAACGTCCTGACTTTC
CASMRESGANVLTF
>NA|TRBV15|NA|TRBJ1-5
TGTGCCACCAGCAGGCCACGGGAGCCCCAGCATTTT
CATSRPREPQHF
>many|TRBV19|TRBD1|TRBJ2-1
TGTGCCAGTAGTATCGGGACAGGGGGTTACAATGAGCAGTTCTTC
CASSIGTGGYNEQFF
>NA|TRBV19|NA|TRBJ2-5
TGTGCCAGTAGTATAGGAGCCAGGGAGGTGATAGATGAGACCCAGTACTTC
CASSIGAREVIDETQYF
>many|TRBV6-1|NA|TRBJ1-1
TGTGCCAGCATCATAGGAGGCAGAGGGGAAGCTTTCTTT
CASIIGGRGEAFF
>few|TRBV3-1|NA|TRBJ2-2
TGTGCCAGCAGCCCGATGGCGAACACCGGGGAGCTGTTTTTT
CASSPMANTGELFF
>NA|TRBV30|NA|TRBJ1-2
TGTGCCTGGAGTGAAGACAGTTGGGGCTACACCTTC
CAWSEDSWGYTF
>few|TRBV27|NA|TRBJ1-1
TGTGCCAGCAGTGCAGGGTTGGCTGAAGCTTTCTTT
CASSAGLAEAFF
>many|TRBV12-3/TRBV12-4|TRBD2|TRBJ2-2
TGTGCCAGCAGTAGGACTAGCGGGAGGATTACCGGGGAGCTGTTTTTT
CASSRTSGRITGELFF
>NA|TRBV27|TRBD2|TRBJ2-1
TGTGCCAGCAGTTCCTGGACTAGCGGGGGCATTTACAATGAGCAGTTCTTC
CASSSWTSGGIYNEQFF
>many|TRBV2|TRBD1|TRBJ2-3
TGTGCCAGCAGACCGACAGGGGCCAGGTTCGAGAGAGGCACAGATACGCAGTATTTT
CASRPTGARFERGTDTQYF
>many|TRBV3-1|TRBD1|TRBJ2-1
TGTGCCAGCAGCGACGGGACAGCTTACAATGAGCAGTTCTTC
CASSDGTAYNEQFF